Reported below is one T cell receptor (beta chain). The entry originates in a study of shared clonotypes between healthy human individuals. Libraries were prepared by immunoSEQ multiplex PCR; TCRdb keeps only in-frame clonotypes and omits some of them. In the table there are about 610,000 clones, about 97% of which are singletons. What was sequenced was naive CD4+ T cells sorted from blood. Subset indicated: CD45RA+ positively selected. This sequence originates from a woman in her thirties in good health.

CDR3 residues: CASRSQGSQPQHF. The CDR3 DNA reads TGTGCCAGCAGATCTCAGGGAAGCCAGCCCCAGCATTTT. The chain is built from TRBV6-5 and TRBJ1-5, with D perhaps TRBD1 (5 bases). The V end lost 6 bases, the J end lost 7 bases, and 13 bases lay between the germline ends. Germline CDR1 MNHEY, CDR2 SVGAGI. This CDR3 contains 13 residues.